This is a list of T cell receptor beta chains from one sample in a study of T cells in Graves' hyperthyroidism and ophthalmopathy. TCRdb itself ran the multiplex PCR reads through MiXCR, one entry per CDR3 protein. This sample carries almost 600,000 distinct CDR3 sequences, about half of them seen once, and the ten largest clones take roughly 8.2%. Sequencing input: peripheral blood or thyroid tissue (not recorded which). The receptors stem from a woman under 30 with Graves' hyperthyroidism. The CDR3 runs from the conserved cysteine through the conserved F or W. Each record gives: D gene, clone size, J gene, V gene, CDR3 protein, CDR3 DNA. D genes are given only for firm matches. Where a row states a size, it is once, few, many or the class of an expanded clone; other rows omit it.

d_call: -
clone_size: many
j_call: TRBJ2-7
v_call: TRBV4-2
cdr3_aa: CASSQRSDYEQYF
cdr3_nt: TGTGCCAGCAGCCAACGCTCAGACTACGAGCAGTACTTC

d_call: -
clone_size: many
j_call: TRBJ2-7
v_call: TRBV19
cdr3_aa: CASSIGGGTEQYF
cdr3_nt: TGTGCCAGTAGTATAGGGGGCGGGACCGAGCAGTACTTC

d_call: -
clone_size: -
j_call: TRBJ2-5
v_call: TRBV2
cdr3_aa: CAISPQGRDGIQETQYF
cdr3_nt: TGTGCCATCAGTCCACAGGGGCGGGATGGCATACAAGAGACCCAGTACTTC

d_call: -
clone_size: many
j_call: TRBJ1-1
v_call: TRBV12-3/TRBV12-4
cdr3_aa: CASQLRSGTEAFF
cdr3_nt: TGTGCCAGTCAACTCAGGTCGGGCACTGAAGCTTTCTTT

d_call: TRBD1
clone_size: -
j_call: TRBJ1-4
v_call: TRBV7-2
cdr3_aa: CASSLLVGGNEKLFF
cdr3_nt: TGTGCCAGCAGCTTATTGGTAGGGGGCAATGAAAAACTGTTTTTT

d_call: TRBD1
clone_size: few
j_call: TRBJ2-7
v_call: TRBV7-2
cdr3_aa: CASRGPGTGTYEQYF
cdr3_nt: TGTGCCAGCAGGGGACCCGGGACAGGGACCTACGAGCAGTACTTC

d_call: -
clone_size: -
j_call: TRBJ2-7
v_call: TRBV29-1
cdr3_aa: CSENYEQYF
cdr3_nt: TGCAGCGAGAACTACGAGCAGTACTTC

d_call: -
clone_size: many
j_call: TRBJ1-5
v_call: TRBV19
cdr3_aa: CASSIAGAREPQHF
cdr3_nt: TGTGCCAGTAGTATAGCGGGGGCGCGGGAGCCCCAGCATTTT

d_call: TRBD1
clone_size: -
j_call: TRBJ2-5
v_call: TRBV20-1
cdr3_aa: CSADREFSIRETQYF
cdr3_nt: TGCAGTGCCGACAGGGAGTTTAGTATCCGAGAGACCCAGTACTTC

d_call: TRBD2
clone_size: few
j_call: TRBJ2-7
v_call: TRBV4-2
cdr3_aa: CASSQNRLAGGFSYEQYF
cdr3_nt: TGTGCCAGCAGCCAGAACCGACTAGCGGGAGGGTTTTCCTACGAGCAGTACTTC

d_call: -
clone_size: many
j_call: TRBJ1-1
v_call: TRBV11-3
cdr3_aa: CASSLGPTEVGTEAFF
cdr3_nt: TGTGCCAGCAGCTTAGGCCCTACGGAGGTCGGCACTGAAGCTTTCTTT

d_call: -
clone_size: -
j_call: TRBJ2-3
v_call: TRBV7-6
cdr3_aa: CASVTGQKSTDTQYF
cdr3_nt: TGTGCCAGCGTTACAGGGCAAAAAAGCACAGATACGCAGTATTTT

d_call: -
clone_size: -
j_call: TRBJ1-1
v_call: TRBV10-3
cdr3_aa: CAISGPNTEAFF
cdr3_nt: TGTGCCATCAGTGGGCCGAACACTGAAGCTTTCTTT

d_call: -
clone_size: once
j_call: TRBJ1-1
v_call: TRBV5-5
cdr3_aa: CARQGTATEAFF
cdr3_nt: TGTGCTAGGCAGGGTACGGCCACTGAAGCTTTCTTT

d_call: -
clone_size: many
j_call: TRBJ2-7
v_call: TRBV10-3
cdr3_aa: CAISGGNSYEQYF
cdr3_nt: TGTGCCATCAGTGGAGGGAACTCCTACGAGCAGTACTTC

d_call: -
clone_size: -
j_call: TRBJ2-5
v_call: TRBV15
cdr3_aa: CATSRDRGDNGETQYF
cdr3_nt: TGTGCCACCAGCAGAGATCGAGGGGACAACGGCGAGACCCAGTACTTC

d_call: -
clone_size: few
j_call: TRBJ2-3
v_call: TRBV7-3
cdr3_aa: CASSLIRTDTQYF
cdr3_nt: TGTGCCAGCAGCTTAATACGGACAGATACGCAGTATTTT

d_call: TRBD1
clone_size: -
j_call: TRBJ2-5
v_call: TRBV2
cdr3_aa: CANYLQGYQETQYF
cdr3_nt: TGTGCCAACTACCTACAGGGGTACCAAGAGACCCAGTACTTC

d_call: TRBD1
clone_size: many
j_call: TRBJ1-4
v_call: TRBV7-9
cdr3_aa: CASSLLGTGSEKLFF
cdr3_nt: TGTGCCAGCAGCTTACTGGGGACAGGGAGTGAAAAACTGTTTTTT

d_call: -
clone_size: many
j_call: TRBJ2-7
v_call: TRBV9
cdr3_aa: CASSVEGTGPYEQYF
cdr3_nt: TGTGCCAGCAGCGTCGAGGGTACAGGCCCCTACGAGCAGTACTTC

d_call: -
clone_size: few
j_call: TRBJ1-2
v_call: TRBV19
cdr3_aa: CASSVPTRIYGYTF
cdr3_nt: TGTGCCAGTAGTGTCCCGACACGAATCTATGGCTACACCTTC

d_call: -
clone_size: -
j_call: TRBJ2-7
v_call: TRBV24-1
cdr3_aa: CATSATPGTGGEQYF
cdr3_nt: TGTGCCACCAGTGCTACCCCCGGGACCGGAGGCGAGCAGTACTTC